This T cell receptor (beta chain) appears in the sequencing data of a study of OX40 agonist ivuxolimab in advanced cancers. Overall study: Ivuxolimab, which is an agonistic anti-OX40 (CD134) antibody, was administered to the patients.

Findings of the study overall: CD4+ and CD8+ blood T cells expanded clonally by week 6 at 0.1 to 3.0 mg/kg. Some of the lowest clonal expansion was seen in partial responders at 0.1-3.0 mg/kg.

This clone was recorded a few times. Its antigen is currently unknown. Trimming cost V 1 base and J 1 base, with 13 bases left between them. Germline CDR1 reads KGHSY; CDR2 reads FQNENV. The CDR3 is 17 amino acids. The protocol was immunoSEQ multiplex PCR, while the TCRdb copy is restricted to in-frame clones and leaves out a portion. The sample records 60,000 or so clones, approximately 81% being singletons. This sample comprised CD4+ or CD8+ T cells sorted from blood, obtained in a trial of the OX40 agonist ivuxolimab. This TCR derives from an adult with an advanced solid tumor such as melanoma, head and neck, liver or kidney cancer. The V call is TRBV16, the J call TRBJ2-2; D call uncertain. CDR3 in amino acids: CASSQLGQVRNTGELFF. The CDR3 region has the DNA TGTGCCAGCAGCCAATTAGGGCAGGTACGGAACACCGGGGAGCTGTTTTTT.